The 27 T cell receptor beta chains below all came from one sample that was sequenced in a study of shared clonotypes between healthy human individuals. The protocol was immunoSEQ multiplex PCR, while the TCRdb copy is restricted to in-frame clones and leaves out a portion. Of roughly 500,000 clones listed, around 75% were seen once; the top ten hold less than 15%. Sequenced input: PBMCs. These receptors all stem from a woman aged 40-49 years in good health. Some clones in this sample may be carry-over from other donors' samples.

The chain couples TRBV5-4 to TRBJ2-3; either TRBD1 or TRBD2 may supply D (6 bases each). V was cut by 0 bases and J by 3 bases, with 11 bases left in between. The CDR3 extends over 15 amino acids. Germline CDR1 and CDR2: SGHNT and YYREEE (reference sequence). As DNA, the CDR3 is TGTGCCAGCAGCTTGGGGGGGGCGCGGACAGATACGCAGTATTTT. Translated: CASSLGGARTDTQYF.

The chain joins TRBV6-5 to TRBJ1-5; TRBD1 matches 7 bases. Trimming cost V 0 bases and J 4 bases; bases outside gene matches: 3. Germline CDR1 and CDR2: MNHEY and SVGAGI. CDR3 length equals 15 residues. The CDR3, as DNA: TGTGCCAGCAGTTACTCGGGACAGAATAATCAGCCCCAGCATTTT. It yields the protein CASSYSGQNNQPQHF.

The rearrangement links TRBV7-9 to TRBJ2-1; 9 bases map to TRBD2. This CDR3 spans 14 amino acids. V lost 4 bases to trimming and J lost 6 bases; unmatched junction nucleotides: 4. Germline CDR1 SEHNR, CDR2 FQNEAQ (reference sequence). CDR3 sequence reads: CASSSGLALNEQFF. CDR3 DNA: TGTGCCAGCAGCTCTGGACTAGCGCTCAATGAGCAGTTCTTC.

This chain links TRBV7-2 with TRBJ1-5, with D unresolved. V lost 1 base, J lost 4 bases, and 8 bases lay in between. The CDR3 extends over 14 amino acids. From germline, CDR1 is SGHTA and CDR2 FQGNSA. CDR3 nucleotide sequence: TGTGCCAGCAGCTTAGAGAGGCAGAATCAGCCCCAGCATTTT. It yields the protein CASSLERQNQPQHF.

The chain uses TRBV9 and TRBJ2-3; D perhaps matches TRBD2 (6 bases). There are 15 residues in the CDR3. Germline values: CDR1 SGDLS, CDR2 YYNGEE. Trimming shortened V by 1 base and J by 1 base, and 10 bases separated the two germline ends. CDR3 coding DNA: TGTGCCAGCAGCGTATTCGGGAGTGGCACAGATACGCAGTATTTT. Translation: CASSVFGSGTDTQYF.

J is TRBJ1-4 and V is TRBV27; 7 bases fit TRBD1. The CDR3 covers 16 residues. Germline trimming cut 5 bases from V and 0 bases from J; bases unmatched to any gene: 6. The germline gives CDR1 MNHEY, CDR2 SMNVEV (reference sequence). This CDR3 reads CASSRAGGSTNEKLFF. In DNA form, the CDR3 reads TGTGCCAGCAGTCGAGCAGGGGGGTCAACTAATGAAAAACTGTTTTTT. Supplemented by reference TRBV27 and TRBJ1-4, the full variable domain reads EAQVTQNPRYLITVTGKKLTVTCSQNMNHEYMSWYRQDPGLGLRQIYYSMNVEVTDKGDVPEGYKVSRKEKRNFPLILESPSPNQTSLYFCASSRAGGSTNEKLFFGSGTQLSVL.

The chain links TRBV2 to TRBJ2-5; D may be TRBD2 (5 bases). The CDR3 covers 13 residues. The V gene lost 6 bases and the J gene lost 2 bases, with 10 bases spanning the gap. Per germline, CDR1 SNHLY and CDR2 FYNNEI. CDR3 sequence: CASRGTRQETQYF. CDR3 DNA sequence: TGTGCCAGCAGGGGCACTAGACAAGAGACCCAGTACTTC.

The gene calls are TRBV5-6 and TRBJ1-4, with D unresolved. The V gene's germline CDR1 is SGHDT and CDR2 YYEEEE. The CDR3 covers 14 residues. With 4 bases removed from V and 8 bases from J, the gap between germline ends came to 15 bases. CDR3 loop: CASSPSRPIEKLFF. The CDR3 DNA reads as TGTGCCAGCAGCCCTAGCCGCCCGATCGAAAAACTGTTTTTT.

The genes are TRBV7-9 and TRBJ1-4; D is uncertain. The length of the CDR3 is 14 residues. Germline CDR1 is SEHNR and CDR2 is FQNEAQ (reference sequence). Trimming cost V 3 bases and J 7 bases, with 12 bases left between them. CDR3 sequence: CASSLNTGSEKLFF. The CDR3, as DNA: TGTGCCAGCAGCTTGAACACCGGTAGTGAAAAACTGTTTTTT.

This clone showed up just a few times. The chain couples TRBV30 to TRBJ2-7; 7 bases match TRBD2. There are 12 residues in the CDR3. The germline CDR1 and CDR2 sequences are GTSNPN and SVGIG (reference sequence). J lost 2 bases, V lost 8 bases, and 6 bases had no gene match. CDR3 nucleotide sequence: TGTGCCGGACGAGCGGGACCCTACGAGCAGTACTTC. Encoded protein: CAGRAGPYEQYF.

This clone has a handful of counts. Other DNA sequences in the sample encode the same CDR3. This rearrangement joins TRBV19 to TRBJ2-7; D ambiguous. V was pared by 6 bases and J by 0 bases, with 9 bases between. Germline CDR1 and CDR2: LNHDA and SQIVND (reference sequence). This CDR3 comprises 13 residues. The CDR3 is CASSGRISYEQYF. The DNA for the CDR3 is TGTGCCAGTAGCGGACGGATCTCCTACGAGCAGTACTTC.

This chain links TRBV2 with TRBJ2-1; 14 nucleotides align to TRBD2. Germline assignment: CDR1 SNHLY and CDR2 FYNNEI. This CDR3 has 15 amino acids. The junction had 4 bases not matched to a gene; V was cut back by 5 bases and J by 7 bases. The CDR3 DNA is TGTGCCAGCAGTCCGGGACTAGCGGGAGAAAATGAGCAGTTCTTC. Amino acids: CASSPGLAGENEQFF.

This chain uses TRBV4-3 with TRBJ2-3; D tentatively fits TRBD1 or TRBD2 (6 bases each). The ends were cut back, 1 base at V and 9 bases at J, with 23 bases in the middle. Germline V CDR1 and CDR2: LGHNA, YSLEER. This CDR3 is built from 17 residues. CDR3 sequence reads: CASSQGGPGHYGGTQYF. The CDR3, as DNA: TGCGCCAGCAGCCAAGGGGGCCCGGGACATTACGGGGGCACGCAGTATTTT.

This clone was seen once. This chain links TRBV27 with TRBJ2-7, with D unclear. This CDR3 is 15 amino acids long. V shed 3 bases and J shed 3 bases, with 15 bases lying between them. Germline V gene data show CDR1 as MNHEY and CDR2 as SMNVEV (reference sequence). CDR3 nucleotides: TGTGCCAGCAGTTTGAGTCTCGAGACGAACTACGAGCAGTACTTC. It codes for CASSLSLETNYEQYF.

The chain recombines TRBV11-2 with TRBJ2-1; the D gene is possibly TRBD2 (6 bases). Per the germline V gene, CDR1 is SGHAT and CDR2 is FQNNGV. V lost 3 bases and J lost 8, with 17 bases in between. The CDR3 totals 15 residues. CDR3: CASSFVGGMVDEQFF. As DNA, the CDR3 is TGTGCCAGCAGCTTCGTGGGAGGAATGGTCGATGAGCAGTTCTTC.

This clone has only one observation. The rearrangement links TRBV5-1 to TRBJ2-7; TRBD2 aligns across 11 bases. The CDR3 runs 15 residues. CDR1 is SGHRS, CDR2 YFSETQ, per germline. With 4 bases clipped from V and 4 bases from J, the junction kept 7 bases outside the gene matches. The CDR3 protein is CASSLRLAGRYEQYF. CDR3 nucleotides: TGCGCCAGCAGCCTCCGACTAGCGGGGCGATACGAGCAGTACTTC. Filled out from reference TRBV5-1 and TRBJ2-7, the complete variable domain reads KAGVTQTPRYLIKTRGQQVTLSCSPISGHRSVSWYQQTPGQGLQFLFEYFSETQRNKGNFPGRFSGRQFSNSRSEMNVSTLELGDSALYLCASSLRLAGRYEQYFGPGTRLTVT.

DNA for the CDR3: TGTGCCAGCAGTTACTCGAACGGGCCTACCTACGAGCAGTACTTC. Translating it yields CASSYSNGPTYEQYF. V usage is TRBV6-5 and J usage is TRBJ2-7; D not resolved. The CDR3 sequence is 15 residues long. Trimming left V 0 bases short and J 2 bases short, with 11 bases between. The V gene's germline CDR1 is MNHEY and CDR2 SVGAGI.

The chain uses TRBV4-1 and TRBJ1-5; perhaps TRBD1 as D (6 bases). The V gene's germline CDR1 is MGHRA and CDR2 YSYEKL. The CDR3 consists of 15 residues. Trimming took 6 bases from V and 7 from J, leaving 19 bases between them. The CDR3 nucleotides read TGCGCCAGCAGTCCAAATTACAGGGTAAAGCAGCCCCAGCATTTT. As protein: CASSPNYRVKQPQHF.

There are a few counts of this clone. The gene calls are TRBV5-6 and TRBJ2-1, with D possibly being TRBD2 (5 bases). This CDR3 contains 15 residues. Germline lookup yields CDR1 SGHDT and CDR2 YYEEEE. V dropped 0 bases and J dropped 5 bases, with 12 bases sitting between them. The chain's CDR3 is CASSLASVSDNEQFF. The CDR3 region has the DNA TGTGCCAGCAGCTTGGCCAGCGTTAGCGACAATGAGCAGTTCTTC.

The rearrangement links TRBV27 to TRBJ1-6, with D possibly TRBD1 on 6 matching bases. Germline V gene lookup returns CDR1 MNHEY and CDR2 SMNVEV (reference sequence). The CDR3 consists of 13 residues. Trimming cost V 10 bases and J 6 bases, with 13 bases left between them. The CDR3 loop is CATRQGGNSPLHF. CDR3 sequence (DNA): TGTGCCACCCGACAAGGGGGTAATTCACCCCTCCACTTT.

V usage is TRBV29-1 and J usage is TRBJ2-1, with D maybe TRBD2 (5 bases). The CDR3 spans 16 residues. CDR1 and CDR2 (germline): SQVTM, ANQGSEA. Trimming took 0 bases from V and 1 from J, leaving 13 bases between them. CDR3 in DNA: TGCAGCGTTGAAGAAGGTGGAGGAGAGTCCTACAATGAGCAGTTCTTC. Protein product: CSVEEGGGESYNEQFF.

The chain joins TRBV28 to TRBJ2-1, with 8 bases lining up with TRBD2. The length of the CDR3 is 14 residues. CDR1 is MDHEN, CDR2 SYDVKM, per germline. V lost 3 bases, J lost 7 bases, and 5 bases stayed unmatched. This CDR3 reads CASSLREAGNEQFF. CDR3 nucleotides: TGTGCCAGCAGTTTGCGGGAGGCTGGGAATGAGCAGTTCTTC.

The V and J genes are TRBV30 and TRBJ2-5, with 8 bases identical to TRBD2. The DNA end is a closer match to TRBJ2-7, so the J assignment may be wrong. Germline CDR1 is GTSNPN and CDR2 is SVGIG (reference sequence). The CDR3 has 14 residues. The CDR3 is CAWSRGSGSYEQYF. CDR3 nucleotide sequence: TGTGCCTGGAGTAGAGGGAGCGGGAGTTACGAGCAGTACTTC.

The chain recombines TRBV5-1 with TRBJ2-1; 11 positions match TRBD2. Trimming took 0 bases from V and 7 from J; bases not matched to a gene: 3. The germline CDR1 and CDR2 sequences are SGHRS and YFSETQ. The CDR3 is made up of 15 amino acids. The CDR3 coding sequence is TGCGCCAGCAGCTTGGGCACTAGCGGGAGAAATGAGCAGTTCTTC. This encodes CASSLGTSGRNEQFF.

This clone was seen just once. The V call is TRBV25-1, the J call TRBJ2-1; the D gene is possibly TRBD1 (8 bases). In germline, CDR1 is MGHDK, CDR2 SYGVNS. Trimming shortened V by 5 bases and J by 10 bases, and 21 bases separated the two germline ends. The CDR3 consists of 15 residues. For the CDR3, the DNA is TGTGCCAGCAGTCCCCCCGCACAGGGGGGGAGGGAGCAGTTCTTC. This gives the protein CASSPPAQGGREQFF.

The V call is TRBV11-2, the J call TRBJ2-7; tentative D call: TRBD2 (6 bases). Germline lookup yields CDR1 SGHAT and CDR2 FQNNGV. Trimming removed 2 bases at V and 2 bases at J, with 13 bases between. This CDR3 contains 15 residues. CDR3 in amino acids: CASSLRAGRPYEQYF. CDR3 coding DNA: TGTGCCAGCAGCTTAAGGGCGGGACGGCCCTACGAGCAGTACTTC.

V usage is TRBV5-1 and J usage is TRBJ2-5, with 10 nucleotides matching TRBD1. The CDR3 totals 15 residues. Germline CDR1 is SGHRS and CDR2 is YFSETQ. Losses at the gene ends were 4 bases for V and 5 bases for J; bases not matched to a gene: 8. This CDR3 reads CASSAGTGARETQYF. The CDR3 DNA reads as TGCGCCAGCAGCGCCGGGACAGGGGCCAGGGAGACCCAGTACTTC.